These 13 T cell receptor beta chains share one sample of origin, sequenced in a study of response to subunit inactivated influenza vaccine. TCRdb reprocessed the RT-PCR reads via MiXCR and lists one record per CDR3 protein. The repertoire holds 550,000 to 650,000 distinct CDR3 sequences, with around 11% as singletons. Material: PBMCs from blood, obtained on the day of vaccination. The receptors here all came from a man aged 45-65 years who received an inactivated influenza vaccine.

As DNA, the CDR3 is TGTGCCAGCCGAACAGGGCCCGCCGACCGAGAGACCCAGTACTTC. Translating it yields CASRTGPADRETQYF. The chain joins TRBV27 to TRBJ2-5, with D tentatively TRBD1 (6 bases). Looked up from germline, CDR1 is MNHEY and CDR2 is SMNVEV (reference sequence). The V end was cut by 8 bases, the J end by 4 bases, with 20 bases between. CDR3 length: 15 amino acids.

This clonotype was detected a few times. The chain combines TRBV6-2 or TRBV6-3 with TRBJ2-5; a weak D match, TRBD1 (5 bases). V was shortened by 7 bases and J by 1 base, with 19 bases between the two germline ends. This CDR3 contains 16 residues. Germline CDR1 is MNHEY and CDR2 is SVGEGT. The CDR3 loop reads CASTAVLRQTQETQYF. DNA for the CDR3: TGTGCCAGCACTGCGGTACTTCGACAGACCCAAGAGACCCAGTACTTC.

This clonotype was picked up a small number of times. The chain joins TRBV28 to TRBJ2-7; possible D gene TRBD2, 6 bases. The CDR3 is 17 residues long. V lost 7 bases and J lost 0, with 22 bases in between. Germline values: CDR1 MDHEN, CDR2 SYDVKM. The CDR3 reads CASTGVRDSWVSYEQYF. As DNA, the CDR3 is TGTGCCAGCACCGGGGTCCGGGACTCCTGGGTCTCCTACGAGCAGTACTTC.

V is TRBV10-3 and J is TRBJ1-1; a possible D gene is TRBD1 (5 bases). With 3 bases removed from V and 4 bases from J, the gap between germline ends came to 9 bases. Per germline, CDR1 ENHRY and CDR2 SYGVKD. The CDR3 totals 13 residues. The CDR3 bases are TGTGCCATCAGTGATTACGGGGGCACTGAAGCTTTCTTT. It is translated as CAISDYGGTEAFF.

This clonotype was observed a handful of times. J is TRBJ2-2 and V is TRBV19; no clear D. The CDR3 covers 13 residues. The germline V gene encodes CDR1 LNHDA and CDR2 SQIVND (reference sequence). Trimming removed 4 bases at V and 8 bases at J, with 11 bases between. In DNA form, the CDR3 reads TGTGCCAGTAGTACCCAGAACAAGGGGGAGCTGTTTTTT. It encodes CASSTQNKGELFF.

The J gene is TRBJ2-1, the V gene TRBV3-1; TRBD1 matches 9 bases. Germline CDR1 and CDR2: LGHDT and YNNKEL (reference sequence). V trimming: 3 bases; J trimming: 7 bases; junction bases outside the gene matches: 10. The CDR3 sequence is 16 residues long. CDR3 bases: TGTGCCAGCAGCCACTTCTTAGGACAGGGGCGTAATGAGCAGTTCTTC. As protein: CASSHFLGQGRNEQFF.

There are a few counts of this clonotype. The chain couples TRBV6-2 or TRBV6-3 to TRBJ2-7; perhaps TRBD2 as D (6 bases). The length of the CDR3 is 15 residues. V gave up 5 bases and J gave up 3 bases, with 17 bases separating them. Germline CDR1 reads MNHEY; CDR2 reads SVGEGT. The CDR3 region is CASSHIGTAGYEQYF. In nucleotides, the CDR3 is TGTGCCAGCAGTCACATCGGGACTGCCGGCTACGAGCAGTACTTC.

This clonotype was seen at least ten times. The J gene is TRBJ1-5, the V gene TRBV28, with D maybe TRBD1 (6 bases). Looked up from germline, CDR1 is MDHEN and CDR2 is SYDVKM. The length of the CDR3 is 15 residues. Between the trimmed V and J ends, which lost 2 bases and 4 bases, there was a span of 12 bases. Here the CDR3 reads CASSLTGGLNQPQHF. The CDR3 nucleotides are TGTGCCAGCAGTTTAACGGGGGGCTTAAATCAGCCCCAGCATTTT.

In this sample, this clonotype turned up a few times. The CDR3 region is CASRVFTSGSPTDTQYF. DNA of the CDR3: TGTGCCAGCAGAGTTTTTACTAGCGGGAGTCCCACAGATACGCAGTATTTT. This chain connects TRBV6-4 to TRBJ2-3; 11 nucleotides line up with TRBD2. V was pared by 6 bases and J by 2 bases, with 10 bases of the junction left unmatched. The V gene's germline CDR1 is MRHNA and CDR2 SNTAGT. The CDR3 covers 17 residues.

This clonotype appeared a few times. The CDR3 bases are TGCGCCAGCAGCTTAGGGACAGGGGACCAAGAGACCCAGTACTTC. Amino acid sequence: CASSLGTGDQETQYF. The J gene is TRBJ2-5, the V gene TRBV5-1; 10 nucleotides match TRBD1. This CDR3 is 15 amino acids long. Trimming took 2 bases from V and 0 from J; bases not matched to a gene: 1. Germline-derived CDR1 and CDR2 are SGHRS and YFSETQ.

The chain recombines TRBV6-2 or TRBV6-3 with TRBJ2-1, with TRBD2 matching over 16 bases. The CDR3 totals 24 residues. Germline lookup yields CDR1 MNHEY and CDR2 SVGEGT. V was clipped by 0 bases and J by 4 bases; unmatched bases: 21. CDR3 bases: TGTGCCAGCAGTTACTCGCTTCTGACAGCTTGGGGGACTAGCGGGAGGGCCAGTTACAATGAGCAGTTCTTC. Translating gives CASSYSLLTAWGTSGRASYNEQFF.

This clonotype was found a few times. The J gene is TRBJ2-2, the V gene TRBV12-3 or TRBV12-4; D is perhaps TRBD2 (6 bases). This CDR3 region has 15 residues. V was trimmed by 6 bases and J by 0 bases, leaving 11 bases between them. In DNA, the CDR3 is TGTGCCAGCAGGGGACTTGGTACGAACACCGGGGAGCTGTTTTTT. Its translation: CASRGLGTNTGELFF.

This clonotype was detected a few times. The J gene is TRBJ2-6, the V gene TRBV11-2; 8 positions agree with TRBD2. This CDR3 comprises 20 residues. The V segment lost 3 bases and the J segment 0 bases; nucleotides outside the gene matches: 13. Germline loops: CDR1 SGHAT, CDR2 FQNNGV. CDR3: CASSLGRLARSLSGANVLTF. The CDR3 region has the DNA TGTGCCAGCAGCTTGGGGCGACTAGCGCGTTCCCTCTCTGGGGCCAACGTCCTGACTTTC. The full variable domain, rest sourced from reference TRBV11-2 and TRBJ2-6, is EAGVAQSPRYKIIEKRQSVAFWCNPISGHATLYWYQQILGQGPKLLIQFQNNGVVDDSQLPKDRFSAERLKGVDSTLKIQPAKLEDSAVYLCASSLGRLARSLSGANVLTFGAGSRLTVL.